A single sample is the source of the 27 T cell receptor beta chains below, sequenced in a study of T cells after yellow fever vaccination. Using its own MiXCR run on the 5' RACE reads, TCRdb lists one record per CDR3 protein. Here the sample spans some 550,000 distinct CDR3 sequences, 19% being singletons. The sample in question was PBMCs, obtained 15 days after the yellow fever booster vaccination. These receptor sequences come from a man under 40 who received the YFV17D yellow fever vaccine.

This clonotype appeared a few times. The chain uses TRBV3-1 and TRBJ2-7; 7 bases agree with TRBD2. The V and J ends lost 1 base and 3 bases, in that order; junction bases with no gene match: 6. CDR3 size: 15 residues. Germline V gives CDR1 LGHDT, CDR2 YNNKEL (reference sequence). CDR3 loop: CASSQAAGVIYEQYF. Written as DNA, the CDR3 is TGTGCCAGCAGCCAAGCGGCGGGAGTTATCTACGAGCAGTACTTC.

This clonotype was observed a handful of times. The chain uses TRBV4-1 and TRBJ2-7; TRBD2 agrees at 9 bases. Germline CDR1 reads MGHRA; CDR2 reads YSYEKL. V shed 1 base and J 3 bases; nucleotides not matched to a gene: 10. This CDR3 has 17 residues. The CDR3 reads CASSQVSTSGAIYEQYF. For the CDR3, the DNA is TGCGCCAGCAGCCAAGTGTCGACTAGCGGTGCGATCTACGAGCAGTACTTC.

The chain recombines TRBV20-1 with TRBJ2-2, with D perhaps assigned TRBD1 or TRBD2 (6 bases each). V dropped 1 base and J dropped 3 bases, with 15 bases sitting between them. The CDR3 has 16 residues. Germline CDR1 is DFQATT and CDR2 is SNEGSKA (reference sequence). CDR3 sequence: CSARATGAIHTGELFF. The CDR3 bases are TGCAGTGCTAGAGCCACGGGGGCTATTCACACCGGGGAGCTGTTTTTT.

Only a few counts were recorded for this clonotype. The rearrangement links TRBV4-3 to TRBJ2-3, with D possibly called TRBD1 or TRBD2 (6 bases each). Germline-derived CDR1 and CDR2 are LGHNA and YSLEER. V was shortened by 0 bases and J by 2 bases, with 9 bases between the two germline ends. The length of the CDR3 is 15 residues. CDR3 in DNA: TGCGCCAGCAGCCAAGAGTGGGGGGCCACAGATACGCAGTATTTT. Amino acid sequence: CASSQEWGATDTQYF.

The chain carries TRBV6-2 or TRBV6-3 and TRBJ2-1; a weak D match, TRBD1 (5 bases). The CDR3 runs to 11 residues. Per germline, CDR1 MNHEY and CDR2 SVGEGT. Trimming left V 11 bases short and J 6 bases short, with 11 bases between. This CDR3 is CAVQGFNEQFF. DNA of the CDR3: TGTGCCGTCCAGGGCTTCAATGAGCAGTTCTTC.

This clonotype was seen a handful of times. The V gene is TRBV7-8, the J gene TRBJ2-7; D is ambiguous. Germline-derived CDR1 and CDR2 are SGHVS and FQNEAQ. The CDR3 totals 13 residues. The ends were cut back, 2 bases at V and 2 bases at J, with 7 bases in the middle. CDR3: CASSLQKTYEQYF. DNA of the CDR3: TGTGCCAGCAGCTTACAAAAAACCTACGAGCAGTACTTC.

V usage is TRBV20-1 and J usage is TRBJ2-5; 7 bases are a match to TRBD1. Trimming removed 4 bases from V and 3 bases from J; junction bases left unmatched: 5. CDR3 length equals 13 residues. The germline CDR1 and CDR2 sequences are DFQATT and SNEGSKA (reference sequence). The CDR3 nucleotides are TGCAGTGCTATGGACAGGAAGAAAGAGACCCAGTACTTC. Its translation is CSAMDRKKETQYF.

This clonotype was detected only a few times. V is TRBV3-1 and J is TRBJ2-7; D is ambiguous. The CDR3 covers 15 residues. V was cut by 4 bases and J by 2 bases, with 15 bases left in between. Germline V gene data show CDR1 as LGHDT and CDR2 as YNNKEL (reference sequence). In DNA, the CDR3 is TGTGCCAGCAGCCCCCAAGCTGTGGGCCCCTACGAGCAGTACTTC. Translation gives CASSPQAVGPYEQYF.

In this sample, this clonotype turned up a few times. The chain carries TRBV19 and TRBJ2-1; TRBD2 agrees at 13 bases. Trimming removed 3 bases from V and 5 bases from J; junction bases left unmatched: 4. This CDR3 spans 16 amino acids. Germline CDR1 LNHDA, CDR2 SQIVND (reference sequence). The CDR3 region has the DNA TGTGCCAGTAGTATGGTGGGACTAGCGGGGAACAATGAGCAGTTCTTC. Translation gives CASSMVGLAGNNEQFF.

At least ten counts were recorded for this clonotype. The chain is built from TRBV5-1 and TRBJ2-5; 8 bases agree with TRBD1. From germline, CDR1 is SGHRS and CDR2 YFSETQ. Trimming cost V 2 bases and J 4 bases; bases outside gene matches: 1. This CDR3 region has 13 residues. CDR3 DNA: TGCGCCAGCAGCTTAGGGACAGGAGAGACCCAGTACTTC. Encoded protein: CASSLGTGETQYF.

The rearrangement links TRBV10-3 to TRBJ2-7, with 10 bases fitting TRBD2. CDR3 size: 16 residues. CDR1 and CDR2 from the germline V gene are ENHRY and SYGVKD. J was trimmed by 1 base and V by 3 bases; bases with no gene match: 6. The CDR3 loop is CAISDPGTSVSYEQYF. The CDR3 DNA follows: TGTGCCATCAGTGACCCCGGGACTAGCGTATCCTACGAGCAGTACTTC.

This clonotype turned up a few times. The chain couples TRBV5-1 to TRBJ2-5; no reliable D call. This CDR3 is built from 13 residues. V lost 0 bases to trimming and J lost 2 bases, with 5 bases between them. Germline CDR1 reads SGHRS; CDR2 reads YFSETQ. CDR3 DNA: TGCGCCAGCAGCTTGGACCAGCAAGAGACCCAGTACTTC. Translated, it gives CASSLDQQETQYF.

CDR3 nucleotide sequence: TGCAGTGCTACGTGGACTAGCGCGAATGAGCAGTTCTTC. Translated: CSATWTSANEQFF. The J gene is TRBJ2-1, the V gene TRBV20-1; TRBD2 matches 9 bases. V lost 4 bases and J lost 7; bases outside the gene matches: 5. The CDR3 is made up of 13 amino acids. Germline assignment: CDR1 DFQATT and CDR2 SNEGSKA (reference sequence).

The sample holds many counts of this clonotype. The chain uses TRBV7-2 and TRBJ2-7; the D is unclear. The CDR3 spans 11 residues. Looked up from germline, CDR1 is SGHTA and CDR2 is FQGNSA. V was cut by 5 bases and J by 4 bases, with 6 bases left in between. CDR3 sequence reads: CASSRQYEQYF. CDR3 bases: TGTGCCAGCAGCCGCCAGTACGAGCAGTACTTC.

V and J are TRBV20-1 and TRBJ2-5; D unclear. This CDR3 contains 13 residues. Between the trimmed V and J ends, which lost 1 base and 0 bases, there was a span of 6 bases. Germline V gene sequence: CDR1 DFQATT, CDR2 SNEGSKA (reference sequence). The CDR3 reads CSARVGYQETQYF. The CDR3 bases are TGCAGTGCTAGAGTGGGGTACCAAGAGACCCAGTACTTC.

V and J are TRBV20-1 and TRBJ2-5; tentative D call: TRBD1 (5 bases). CDR1 and CDR2 from the germline V gene are DFQATT and SNEGSKA (reference sequence). V lost 2 bases and J lost 3, with 13 bases in between. The CDR3 is made up of 14 amino acids. CDR3 region: CSARIGAGKETQYF. DNA of the CDR3: TGCAGTGCTAGAATTGGGGCAGGGAAAGAGACCCAGTACTTC.

This clonotype was seen more than once but under ten times. For the CDR3, the DNA is TGTGCCAGCAAGGGTCAGGCCCCGGAGACCCAGTACTTC. Protein: CASKGQAPETQYF. This chain joins TRBV6-2 or TRBV6-3 and TRBJ2-5; D not resolved. The ends were cut back, 7 bases at V and 5 bases at J, with 14 bases in the middle. Germline-derived CDR1 and CDR2 are MNHEY and SVGEGT. The CDR3 consists of 13 residues.

V is TRBV27 and J is TRBJ1-6; D uncertain. V shed 3 bases and J shed 5 bases, with 8 bases lying between them. This CDR3 has 14 residues. Germline V CDR1 and CDR2: MNHEY, SMNVEV (reference sequence). The CDR3 sequence: CASSFLTDNSPLHF. CDR3 sequence (DNA): TGTGCCAGCAGTTTTCTTACAGATAATTCACCCCTCCACTTT.

Only a few counts were recorded for this clonotype. The V and J genes are TRBV20-1 and TRBJ2-7; possible D gene TRBD2, 6 bases. CDR3 length: 13 residues. Per germline, CDR1 DFQATT and CDR2 SNEGSKA (reference sequence). Trimming took 3 bases from V and 5 from J, leaving 14 bases between them. CDR3 sequence reads: CSARPGLQNEQYF. The CDR3 coding sequence is TGCAGTGCTAGGCCGGGACTTCAAAACGAGCAGTACTTC.

This clonotype was seen a handful of times. The chain combines TRBV20-1 with TRBJ2-5; unclear D gene. Germline CDR1 reads DFQATT; CDR2 reads SNEGSKA (reference sequence). This CDR3 comprises 12 residues. V was pared by 3 bases and J by 5 bases, with 10 bases between. The CDR3 is CSASGVVETQYF. Here the CDR3 DNA reads TGCAGTGCTAGCGGTGTGGTGGAGACCCAGTACTTC.

This clonotype turned up a few times. The V gene is TRBV7-9, the J gene TRBJ2-6; D is possibly TRBD1 (6 bases). The CDR3 totals 16 residues. Trimming took 5 bases from V and 0 from J, leaving 11 bases between them. CDR1 SEHNR and CDR2 FQNEAQ come from the germline V gene (reference sequence). CDR3 coding DNA: TGTGCCAGCAGCGCCCGACAGGCCTCTGGGGCCAACGTCCTGACTTTC. This translates into CASSARQASGANVLTF.

The V gene is TRBV4-3, the J gene TRBJ2-7, with a possible D match to TRBD2 (5 bases). The CDR3 has 16 residues. V was trimmed by 1 base and J by 2 bases, leaving 15 bases between them. Germline loops: CDR1 LGHNA, CDR2 YSLEER. CDR3 in amino acids: CASSQGREGLTYEQYF. In nucleotides, the CDR3 is TGCGCCAGCAGCCAAGGGCGCGAGGGCCTCACCTACGAGCAGTACTTC.

This chain uses TRBV20-1 with TRBJ2-7; TRBD1 might be the D (5 bases). CDR1 and CDR2 from the germline V gene are DFQATT and SNEGSKA (reference sequence). Trimming pared 3 bases from V and 3 bases from J, leaving 12 bases between. The CDR3 runs to 13 residues. CDR3 protein: CSARSGANYEQYF. As DNA, the CDR3 is TGCAGTGCTAGGTCTGGGGCAAACTACGAGCAGTACTTC.

This clonotype showed up many times. The V call is TRBV7-6, the J call TRBJ2-7; 8 bases are shared with TRBD2. V was pared by 7 bases and J by 4 bases, with 12 bases of the junction left unmatched. Germline CDR1 SGHVS, CDR2 FNYEAQ. The CDR3 totals 15 residues. The CDR3 is CASNHRQAGDYEQYF. CDR3 sequence (DNA): TGTGCCAGCAATCACAGGCAAGCGGGAGATTACGAGCAGTACTTC.

The chain carries TRBV6-6 and TRBJ2-3; D ambiguous. CDR1 is MNHNY, CDR2 SVGAGI, per germline (reference sequence). This CDR3 spans 12 amino acids. The ends were cut back, 5 bases at V and 4 bases at J, with 7 bases in the middle. The CDR3 region has the DNA TGTGCCAGCAGTCGCTTTCCAGATACGCAGTATTTT. This sequence encodes CASSRFPDTQYF.

This clonotype was seen a few times. The rearrangement uses TRBV20-1 and TRBJ2-1, with D tentatively TRBD2 (6 bases). The CDR3 loop spans 15 amino acids. Germline assignment: CDR1 DFQATT and CDR2 SNEGSKA (reference sequence). The V end lost 5 bases, the J end lost 8 bases, and 22 bases lay between the germline ends. The CDR3 is CSASTLAGGFDEQFF. In DNA form, the CDR3 reads TGCAGTGCTTCCACACTAGCAGGAGGTTTCGATGAGCAGTTCTTC.

The chain uses TRBV9 and TRBJ1-4, with TRBD1 identical over 8 bases. This CDR3 has 15 residues. Germline CDR1 reads SGDLS; CDR2 reads YYNGEE. J was trimmed by 3 bases and V by 1 base; bases with no gene match: 2. The CDR3 sequence: CASSVWGQANEKLFF. The CDR3 nucleotides read TGTGCCAGCAGCGTATGGGGACAGGCTAATGAAAAACTGTTTTTT.